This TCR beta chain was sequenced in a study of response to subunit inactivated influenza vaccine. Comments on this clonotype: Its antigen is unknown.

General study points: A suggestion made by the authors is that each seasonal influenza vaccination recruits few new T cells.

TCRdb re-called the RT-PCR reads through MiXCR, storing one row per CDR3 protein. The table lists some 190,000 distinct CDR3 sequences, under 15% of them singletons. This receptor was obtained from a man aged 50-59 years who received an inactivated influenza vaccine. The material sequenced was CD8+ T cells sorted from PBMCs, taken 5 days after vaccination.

The CDR3 loop is CASTRDRGFYGYTF. The CDR3, as DNA: TGTGCCAGCACTCGGGACAGAGGGTTCTATGGCTACACCTTC. V and J are TRBV6-2 or TRBV6-3 and TRBJ1-2; 7 bases map to TRBD1. Germline V lookup: CDR1 MNHEY, CDR2 SVGEGT. J was trimmed by 4 bases and V by 7 bases; bases with no gene match: 9. CDR3 length: 14 amino acids.